This is a list of T cell receptor beta chains from one sample in a study of blood T cells in healthy people across ages. TCRdb independently ran MiXCR on the 5' RACE reads; one entry per CDR3 protein. This table has some 780,000 distinct CDR3 sequences, around three fifths appearing once. The sequenced sample was blood. All receptors come from a man in his forties in good health. The CDR3 runs from the conserved cysteine through the conserved F or W. A D gene is named only where the DNA matches it firmly. For some rows the clone size is stated as once, few or many, or as a class when expanded; others skip it.

D gene	clone size	V gene	J gene	CDR3 DNA	CDR3 protein
-	-	TRBV5-1	TRBJ2-1	TGCGCCAGCAGCTCCCTAATAGGGGTAAATGAGCAGTTCTTC	CASSSLIGVNEQFF
TRBD1	few	TRBV6-5	TRBJ1-5	TGTGCCAGCAGTTTAAATGGACAGGGGAATCAGCCCCAGCATTTT	CASSLNGQGNQPQHF
TRBD2	-	TRBV28	TRBJ2-1	TGTGCCAGCAGCCTCGAGGGACTAACTTCCTACAATGAGCAGTTCTTC	CASSLEGLTSYNEQFF
-	-	TRBV28	TRBJ2-7	TGTGCCAGCAGTTTATGGCCGATCGTAAGGGACGAGCAGTACTTC	CASSLWPIVRDEQYF
-	many	TRBV29-1	TRBJ2-6	TGCAGCGCCAACATCGGGGCCAACGTCCTGACTTTC	CSANIGANVLTF
-	-	TRBV20-1	TRBJ2-7	TGCAGTGCTAGACCCAGCGGGCAATCTTCCTACGAGCAGTACTTC	CSARPSGQSSYEQYF
-	few	TRBV20-1	TRBJ2-5	TGCAGTGCTTTGAACCGGGACGCCTCAGGGACCCAGTACTTC	CSALNRDASGTQYF
-	-	TRBV5-1	TRBJ2-5	TGCGCCAGCAGCTTGGAAGGACAGCGGATCCAAGAGACCCAGTACTTC	CASSLEGQRIQETQYF
TRBD1	few	TRBV29-1	TRBJ2-6	TGCAGCGTTGGGATCGGGACAGGGAGTGCGTCTGGGGCCAACGTCCTGACTTTC	CSVGIGTGSASGANVLTF
-	few	TRBV7-2	TRBJ2-1	TGTGCCAGCAGCTTAGCCCTAGCGGGACAGGGCATCAATGAGCAGTTCTTC	CASSLALAGQGINEQFF
TRBD1	-	TRBV28	TRBJ2-1	TGTGCCAGCAGTTCGATGACAGGGGTGGAGACCCAGTTCTTC	CASSSMTGVETQFF
TRBD1	-	TRBV29-1	TRBJ2-7	TGCAGCGTCCGAGATACAGGGGCTTACAATGAGCAGTACTTC	CSVRDTGAYNEQYF
-	few	TRBV12-3/TRBV12-4	TRBJ1-1	TGTGCCAGCAGTCGGACACTACTAAACACTGAAGCTTTCTTT	CASSRTLLNTEAFF
-	-	TRBV7-8	TRBJ1-1	TGTGCCAGCAGCTCACAAAACAACGGGAACACTGAAGCTTTCTTT	CASSSQNNGNTEAFF
-	-	TRBV7-3	TRBJ1-6	TGTGCCAGCAGCTCCCGTTCCAGGGGCAGCAACTCACCCCTCCACTTT	CASSSRSRGSNSPLHF
TRBD1	-	TRBV20-1	TRBJ1-6	TGCAGTGCTAGAGATAGGACAGGGGTTTCACCCCTCCACTTT	CSARDRTGVSPLHF
-	-	TRBV12-3/TRBV12-4	TRBJ1-1	TGTGCCAGCAGTTTGCACCCAGAGGGGCCTGAAGCTTTCTTT	CASSLHPEGPEAFF
TRBD1	-	TRBV7-3	TRBJ2-3	TGTGCCAGCAGCTTAAGGACAGGGTTCACAGATACGCAGTATTTT	CASSLRTGFTDTQYF
-	-	TRBV20-1	TRBJ2-1	TGCAGTGCGGGACGGGATTCCTACAATGAGCAGTTCTTC	CSAGRDSYNEQFF
-	few	TRBV20-1	TRBJ2-7	TGCAGTGCTAGAGATGACCTCTCGTTACGGGGCTACGAGCAGTACTTC	CSARDDLSLRGYEQYF
-	-	TRBV6-1	TRBJ2-5	TGTGCCAGCAGTGACCCGCAGGGACTCCAAGAGACCCAGTACTTC	CASSDPQGLQETQYF
-	-	TRBV27	TRBJ2-2	TGTGCCAGCAGCCAGGACGGATTTAACACCGGGGAGCTGTTTTTT	CASSQDGFNTGELFF
TRBD1	-	TRBV7-9	TRBJ2-5	TGTGCCAGCAGCTCGGCAGGGGGCAGGTGGGAGACCCAGTACTTC	CASSSAGGRWETQYF
TRBD2	-	TRBV5-6	TRBJ2-7	TGTGCCAGCAGCGAGAAACTAGCGGGGAGTACGGGGCAGTACTTC	CASSEKLAGSTGQYF
-	few	TRBV4-3	TRBJ2-1	TGCGCCAGCAGCCAAGATTATCGGCTAGCAGGTGAGCAGTTCTTC	CASSQDYRLAGEQFF
-	many	TRBV7-2	TRBJ1-4	TGTGCCAGCAGCTTAGGACAGTTAAATGAAAAACTGTTTTTT	CASSLGQLNEKLFF
-	-	TRBV11-2	TRBJ1-3	TGTGCCAGCAGCACCGGTGGCTCTGGAAACACCATATATTTT	CASSTGGSGNTIYF
-	-	TRBV5-1	TRBJ1-1	TGCGCCAGCAGCTTGGGAAGCCTTGAAGCTTTCTTT	CASSLGSLEAFF
-	-	TRBV12-3/TRBV12-4	TRBJ1-1	TGTGCCAGCAGTTTCGGGGTCGTGAACACTGAAGCTTTCTTT	CASSFGVVNTEAFF
TRBD2	few	TRBV4-1	TRBJ2-7	TGTGCCAGCAGCCAAGGGACTAGCGGTCTATACGAGCAGTACTTC	CASSQGTSGLYEQYF
-	few	TRBV6-2/TRBV6-3	TRBJ2-5	TGTGCCAGCTCCCCGGACAGTTACCAAGAGACCCAGTACTTC	CASSPDSYQETQYF
-	few	TRBV5-5	TRBJ2-7	TGTGCCAGCAGCTCCATTACAGGGACCTACGAGCAGTACTTC	CASSSITGTYEQYF
TRBD1	-	TRBV11-2	TRBJ1-4	TGTGCCAGCAGCCCTCTACAGGGGGCTATGGAAAAACTGTTTTTT	CASSPLQGAMEKLFF
TRBD2	-	TRBV20-1	TRBJ2-1	TGCAGTGCTAGCTCCGGACTAGCGGGGGGATTTTGGGTCAATGAGCAGTTCTTC	CSASSGLAGGFWVNEQFF
TRBD2	few	TRBV5-1	TRBJ2-5	TGCGCCAGCAGCTTACTAGCGGGGGGATCGTCGGAGACCCAGTACTTC	CASSLLAGGSSETQYF
-	-	TRBV11-2	TRBJ1-5	TGTGCCAGCAGCTTAGGTTACGGGCAGCCCCAGCATTTT	CASSLGYGQPQHF
-	-	TRBV7-2	TRBJ2-7	TGTGCCAGCAGCTTATCATCGGATGGTACCTACGAGCAGTACTTC	CASSLSSDGTYEQYF
-	few	TRBV4-2	TRBJ2-1	TGTGCCAGCAGCCAAGATGGGCCACAGTACAATGAGCAGTTCTTC	CASSQDGPQYNEQFF
TRBD1	-	TRBV6-5	TRBJ2-7	TGTGCCAGCAGTTACGGGACAGCCAGTTACGAGCAGTACTTC	CASSYGTASYEQYF
-	-	TRBV29-1	TRBJ1-1	TGCAGCGCGCAGGGTCCAGGGATTAACACTGAAGCTTTCTTT	CSAQGPGINTEAFF
-	few	TRBV4-2	TRBJ2-4	TGTGCCAGCAGCCAAGTGTCTAGGGAAGCCATTCAGTACTTC	CASSQVSREAIQYF
TRBD1	-	TRBV7-9	TRBJ2-1	TGTGCCGTAAACCGGGACAGGGTGGATGAGCAGTTCTTC	CAVNRDRVDEQFF
TRBD1	once	TRBV9	TRBJ2-3	TGTGCCAGCAGCGTGGGGACAGGGGATAGCACAGATACGCAGTATTTT	CASSVGTGDSTDTQYF
TRBD2	once	TRBV6-6	TRBJ2-3	TGTGCCAGCCGGGGGGACGGCTATCACACAGATACGCAGTATTTT	CASRGDGYHTDTQYF
-	-	TRBV7-6	TRBJ1-1	TGTGCCAGCAGCTCCCGGGTAAACACTGAAGCTTTCTTT	CASSSRVNTEAFF
TRBD1	few	TRBV20-1	TRBJ1-5	TGCAGTGCTAGACAGGGGGCGATTCAGCCCCAGCATTTT	CSARQGAIQPQHF
TRBD2	many	TRBV7-2	TRBJ2-1	TGTGCCAGCAGCTGGGGCAGCGGGAGGCTAGGCAATGAGCAGTTCTTC	CASSWGSGRLGNEQFF
TRBD2	-	TRBV29-1	TRBJ2-1	TGCAGCGAGGCTAGCGGGATCATCAATGAGCAGTTCTTC	CSEASGIINEQFF
-	once	TRBV20-1	TRBJ2-3	TGCAGTGCTCCCTTGAGGGGGTCGGCAGATACGCAGTATTTT	CSAPLRGSADTQYF